This T cell receptor (beta chain) was sequenced for a study of glioma-infiltrating T cells after dendritic cell vaccination. The length of the CDR3 is 15 residues. Germline CDR1 and CDR2: SGDLS and YYNGEE. V gave up 4 bases and J gave up 7 bases, with 18 bases separating them. Using immunoSEQ multiplex PCR, the repertoire was profiled, and TCRdb retains in-frame clones only, with some absent. The top ten clones hold around 5.4% of a sample with 80,000 to 100,000 clones, roughly 83% of them seen once. The V gene is TRBV9, the J gene TRBJ2-1; possible D gene TRBD2, 6 bases. Sequencing was performed on blood, taken before dendritic cell vaccination. This TCR came from a human donor with glioblastoma. The CDR3, as DNA: TGTGCCAGCAGCCCTGTTACCGGGAGTAGGAATGAGCAGTTCTTC. It encodes CASSPVTGSRNEQFF.